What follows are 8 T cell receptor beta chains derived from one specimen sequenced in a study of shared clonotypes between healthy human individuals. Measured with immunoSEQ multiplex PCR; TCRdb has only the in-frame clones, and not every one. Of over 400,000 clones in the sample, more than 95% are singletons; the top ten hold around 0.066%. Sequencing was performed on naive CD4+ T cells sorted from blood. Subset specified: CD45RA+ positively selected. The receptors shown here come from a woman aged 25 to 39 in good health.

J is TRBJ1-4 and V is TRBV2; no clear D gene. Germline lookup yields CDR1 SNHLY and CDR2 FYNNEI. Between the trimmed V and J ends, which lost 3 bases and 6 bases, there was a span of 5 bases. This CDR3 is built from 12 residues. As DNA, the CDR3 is TGTGCCAGCAGTGAGACGGATGAAAAACTGTTTTTT. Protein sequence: CASSETDEKLFF.

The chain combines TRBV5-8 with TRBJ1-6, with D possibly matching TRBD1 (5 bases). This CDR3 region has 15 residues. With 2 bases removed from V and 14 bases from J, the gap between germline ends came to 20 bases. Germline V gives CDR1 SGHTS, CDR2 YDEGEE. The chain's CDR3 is CASSFRSRGIVTLHF. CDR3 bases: TGTGCCAGCAGCTTCCGATCTAGGGGAATCGTGACCCTCCACTTT.

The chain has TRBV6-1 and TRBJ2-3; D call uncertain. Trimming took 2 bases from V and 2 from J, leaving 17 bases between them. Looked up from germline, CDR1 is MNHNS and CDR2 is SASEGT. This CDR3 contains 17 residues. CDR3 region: CASSELGTWDLTDTQYF. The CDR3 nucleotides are TGTGCCAGCAGTGAACTGGGTACATGGGATCTCACAGATACGCAGTATTTT.

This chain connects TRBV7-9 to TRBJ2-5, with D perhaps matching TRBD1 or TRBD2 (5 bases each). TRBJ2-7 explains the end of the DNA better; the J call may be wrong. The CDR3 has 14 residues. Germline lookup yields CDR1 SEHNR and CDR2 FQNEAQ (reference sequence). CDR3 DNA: TGTGCCAGCAGCTTGAGGGGCTCCACCTACGAGCAGTACTTC. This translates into CASSLRGSTYEQYF.

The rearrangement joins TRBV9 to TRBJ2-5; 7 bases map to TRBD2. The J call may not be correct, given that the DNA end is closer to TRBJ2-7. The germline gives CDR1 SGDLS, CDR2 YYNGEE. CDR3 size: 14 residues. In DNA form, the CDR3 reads TGTGCCAGCAGCCCGTCGACTAGCACCCACGAGCAGTACTTC. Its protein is CASSPSTSTHEQYF.

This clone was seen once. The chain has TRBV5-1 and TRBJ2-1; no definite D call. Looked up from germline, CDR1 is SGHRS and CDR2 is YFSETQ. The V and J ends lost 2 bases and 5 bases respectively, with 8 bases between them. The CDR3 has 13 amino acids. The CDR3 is CASSLIPDNEQFF. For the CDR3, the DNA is TGCGCCAGCAGCTTAATCCCTGACAATGAGCAGTTCTTC.

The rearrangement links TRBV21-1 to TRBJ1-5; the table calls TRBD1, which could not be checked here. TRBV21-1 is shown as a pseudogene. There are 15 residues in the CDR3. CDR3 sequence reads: CASSKAGVGNQPQHF. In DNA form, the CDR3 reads TGTGCCAGCAGCAAAGCAGGGGTGGGCAATCAGCCCCAGCATTTT.

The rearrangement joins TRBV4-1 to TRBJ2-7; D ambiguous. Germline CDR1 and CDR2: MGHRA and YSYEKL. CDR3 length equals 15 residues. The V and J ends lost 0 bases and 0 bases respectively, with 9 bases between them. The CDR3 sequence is CASSQDGQDSYEQYF. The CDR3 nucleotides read TGCGCCAGCAGCCAAGACGGGCAGGACTCCTACGAGCAGTACTTC.